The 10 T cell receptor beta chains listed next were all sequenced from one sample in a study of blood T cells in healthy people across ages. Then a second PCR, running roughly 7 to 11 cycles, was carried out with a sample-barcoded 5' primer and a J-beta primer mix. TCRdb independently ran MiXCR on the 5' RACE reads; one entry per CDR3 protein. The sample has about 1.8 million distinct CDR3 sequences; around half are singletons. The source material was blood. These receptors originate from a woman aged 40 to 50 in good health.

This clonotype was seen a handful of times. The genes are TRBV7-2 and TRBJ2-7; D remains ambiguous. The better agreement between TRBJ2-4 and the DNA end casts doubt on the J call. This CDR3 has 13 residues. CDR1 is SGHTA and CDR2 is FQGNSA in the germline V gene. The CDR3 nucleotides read TGTGCCAGCAGCTTAACTGGGCAGGACATTCAGTACTTC. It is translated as CASSLTGQDIQYF.

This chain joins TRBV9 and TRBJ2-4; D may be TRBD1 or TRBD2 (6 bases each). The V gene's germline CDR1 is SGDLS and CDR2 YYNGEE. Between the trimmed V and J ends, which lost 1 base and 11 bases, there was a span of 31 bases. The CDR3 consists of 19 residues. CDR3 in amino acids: CASSVTGAEALGPPPFQYF. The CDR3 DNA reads TGTGCCAGCAGCGTAACGGGGGCCGAAGCTCTTGGGCCACCTCCTTTTCAGTACTTC. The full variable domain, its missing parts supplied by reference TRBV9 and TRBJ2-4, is DSGVTQTPKHLITATGQRVTLRCSPRSGDLSVYWYQQSLDQGLQFLIQYYNGEERAKGNILERFSAQQFPDLHSELNLSSLELGDSALYFCASSVTGAEALGPPPFQYFGAGTRLSVL.

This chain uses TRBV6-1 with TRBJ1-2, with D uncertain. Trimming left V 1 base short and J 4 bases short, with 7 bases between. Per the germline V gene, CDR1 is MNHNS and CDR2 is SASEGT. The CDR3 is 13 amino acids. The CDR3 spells CASSEDRIYGYTF. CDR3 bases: TGTGCCAGCAGTGAAGACAGAATCTATGGCTACACCTTC.

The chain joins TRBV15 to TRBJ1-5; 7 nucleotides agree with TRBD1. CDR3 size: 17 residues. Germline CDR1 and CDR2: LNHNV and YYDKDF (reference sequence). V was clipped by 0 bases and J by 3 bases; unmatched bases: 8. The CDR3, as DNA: TGTGCCACCAGCAGAGATCCCCCCGGACAGGTCAATCAGCCCCAGCATTTT. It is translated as CATSRDPPGQVNQPQHF.

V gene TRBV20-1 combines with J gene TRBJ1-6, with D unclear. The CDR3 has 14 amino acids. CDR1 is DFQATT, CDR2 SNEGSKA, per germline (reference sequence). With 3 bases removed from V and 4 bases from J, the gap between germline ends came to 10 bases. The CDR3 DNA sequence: TGCAGTGCTAGGCGGGGAGGATATAATTCACCCCTCCACTTT. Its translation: CSARRGGYNSPLHF.

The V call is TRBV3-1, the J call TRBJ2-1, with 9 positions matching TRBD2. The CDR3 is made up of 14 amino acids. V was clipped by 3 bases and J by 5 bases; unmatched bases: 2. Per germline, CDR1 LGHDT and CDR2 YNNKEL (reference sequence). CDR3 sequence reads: CASSHLAGHNEQFF. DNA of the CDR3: TGTGCCAGCAGCCACCTAGCGGGGCACAATGAGCAGTTCTTC.

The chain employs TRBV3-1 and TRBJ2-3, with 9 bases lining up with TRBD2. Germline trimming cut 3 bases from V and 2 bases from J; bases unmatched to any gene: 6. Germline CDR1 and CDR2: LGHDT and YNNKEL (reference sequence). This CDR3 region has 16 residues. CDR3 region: CASSHRLAGNTDTQYF. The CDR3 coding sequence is TGTGCCAGCAGCCATCGCCTAGCGGGGAACACAGATACGCAGTATTTT.

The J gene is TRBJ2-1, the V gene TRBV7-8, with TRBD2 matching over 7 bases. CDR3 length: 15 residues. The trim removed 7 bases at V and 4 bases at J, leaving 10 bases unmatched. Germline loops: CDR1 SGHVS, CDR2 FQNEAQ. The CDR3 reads CASTRTSPSYNEQFF. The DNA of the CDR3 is TGTGCCAGCACAAGGACTAGTCCGTCTTACAATGAGCAGTTCTTC.

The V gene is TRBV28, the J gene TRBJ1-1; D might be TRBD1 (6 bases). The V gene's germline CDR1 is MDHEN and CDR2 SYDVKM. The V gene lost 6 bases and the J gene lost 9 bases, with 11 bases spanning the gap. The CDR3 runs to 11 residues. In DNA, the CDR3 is TGTGCCAGCAGCTGGGACAACCAAGCTTTCTTT. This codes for CASSWDNQAFF.

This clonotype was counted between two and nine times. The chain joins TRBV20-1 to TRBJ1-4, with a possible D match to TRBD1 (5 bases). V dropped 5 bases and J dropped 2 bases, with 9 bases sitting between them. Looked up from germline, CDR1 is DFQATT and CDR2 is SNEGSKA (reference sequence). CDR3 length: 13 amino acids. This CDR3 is CSALTATNEKLFF. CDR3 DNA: TGCAGTGCTCTGACAGCCACTAATGAAAAACTGTTTTTT.